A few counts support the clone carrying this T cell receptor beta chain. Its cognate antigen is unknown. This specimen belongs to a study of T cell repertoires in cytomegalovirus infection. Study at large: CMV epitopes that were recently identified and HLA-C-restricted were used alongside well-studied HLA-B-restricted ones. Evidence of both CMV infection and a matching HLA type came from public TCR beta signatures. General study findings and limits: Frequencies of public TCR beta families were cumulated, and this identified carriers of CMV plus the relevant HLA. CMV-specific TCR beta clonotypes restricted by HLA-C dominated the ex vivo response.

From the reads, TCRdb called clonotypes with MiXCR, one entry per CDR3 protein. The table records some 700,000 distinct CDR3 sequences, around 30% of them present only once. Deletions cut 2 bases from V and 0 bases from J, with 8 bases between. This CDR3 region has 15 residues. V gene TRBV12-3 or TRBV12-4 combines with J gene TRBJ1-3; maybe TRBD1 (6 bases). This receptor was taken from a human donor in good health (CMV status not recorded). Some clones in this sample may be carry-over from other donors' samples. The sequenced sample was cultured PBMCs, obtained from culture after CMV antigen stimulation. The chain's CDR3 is CASSLMGASGNTIYF. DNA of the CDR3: TGTGCCAGCAGTTTAATGGGGGCCTCTGGAAACACCATATATTTT.